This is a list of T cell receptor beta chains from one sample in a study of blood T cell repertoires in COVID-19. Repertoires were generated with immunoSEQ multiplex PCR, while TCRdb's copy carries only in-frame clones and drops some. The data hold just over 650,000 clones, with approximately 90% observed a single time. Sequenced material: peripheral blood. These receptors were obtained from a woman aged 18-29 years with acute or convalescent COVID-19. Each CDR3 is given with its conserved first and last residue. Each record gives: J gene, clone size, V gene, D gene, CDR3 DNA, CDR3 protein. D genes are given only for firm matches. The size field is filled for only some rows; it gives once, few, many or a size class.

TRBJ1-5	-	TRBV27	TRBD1	TGTGCCAGCAGTTTGACAGGGCCAAATCAGCCCCAGCATTTT	CASSLTGPNQPQHF
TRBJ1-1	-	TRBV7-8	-	TGTGCCAGCAGCCAAGGGGTTTGGGTCACTGAAGCTTTCTTT	CASSQGVWVTEAFF
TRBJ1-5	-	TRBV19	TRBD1	TGTGCCAGTAGTATTACAGGGGGCGGTCAGCCCCAGCATTTT	CASSITGGGQPQHF
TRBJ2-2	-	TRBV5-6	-	TGTGCCAGCAGGAAAAATCTCCCGGGACTTTTGAACACCGGGGAGCTGTTTTTT	CASRKNLPGLLNTGELFF
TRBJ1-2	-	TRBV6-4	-	TGTGCCAGCAGTCCCGGGACAATCTCCTATGGCTACACCTTC	CASSPGTISYGYTF
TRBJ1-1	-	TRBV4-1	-	TGCGCCAGCAGCCACGACGACAGAGAGAACACTGAAGCTTTCTTT	CASSHDDRENTEAFF
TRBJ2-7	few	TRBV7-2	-	TGTGCCAGCAGCTTATGGGGGACACAGATCTACGAGCAGTACTTC	CASSLWGTQIYEQYF
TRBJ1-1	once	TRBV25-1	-	TGTGCCAGCAGTGGTCGACAGGTGAACACTGAAGCTTTCTTT	CASSGRQVNTEAFF
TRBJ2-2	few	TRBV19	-	TGTGCCAGCAACCGCCAGAAGAACACCGGGGAGCTGTTTTTT	CASNRQKNTGELFF
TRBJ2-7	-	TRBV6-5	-	TGTGCCAGCAGTTCCTCGATGCGGTCTTACGAGCAGTACTTC	CASSSSMRSYEQYF
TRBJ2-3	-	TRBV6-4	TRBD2	TGTGCCAGCAGTGAGCGGGGGGCATCGGGTACGCAGTATTTT	CASSERGASGTQYF
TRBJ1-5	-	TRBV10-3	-	TGTGCCACGACCGGGGGGCAAAGAAATCAGCCCCAGCATTTT	CATTGGQRNQPQHF
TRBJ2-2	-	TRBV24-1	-	TGTGCCACCCAAGGTCCAGGAGGGCTGGCAGGGGAGCTGTTTTTT	CATQGPGGLAGELFF
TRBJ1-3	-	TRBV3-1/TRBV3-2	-	TGTGCCAGCGACCGGGGGGACGGAGGAAACACCATATATTTT	CASDRGDGGNTIYF
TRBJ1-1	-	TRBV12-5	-	TGTGCTAGTGGTTTGGTATTCCAGGAGGGGAACACTGAAGCTTTCTTT	CASGLVFQEGNTEAFF
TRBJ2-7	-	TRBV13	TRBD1	TGTGCCAGCAGCTCGAGACAGGGTTTAAGGATCTACGAGCAGTACTTC	CASSSRQGLRIYEQYF
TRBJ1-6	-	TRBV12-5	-	TGTGCTAGTGGACCGGACAACTCTTCACCCCTCCACTTT	CASGPDNSSPLHF
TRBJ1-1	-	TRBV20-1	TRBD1	TGCAGTGCTAGTCGGGACAGAAGCACTGAAGCTTTCTTT	CSASRDRSTEAFF
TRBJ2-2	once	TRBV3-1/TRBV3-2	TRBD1	TGTGCCAGCAGCCAACAGGGGGTCACCGGGGAGCTGTTTTTT	CASSQQGVTGELFF
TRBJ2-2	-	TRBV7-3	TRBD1	TGTGCCAGCAGCTCTGCAGGGGGCGCGAACACCGGGGAGCTGTTTTTT	CASSSAGGANTGELFF
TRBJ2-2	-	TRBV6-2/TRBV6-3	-	TGTGCCAGCAGTTATCTGGGCGCCGGTCGGCTGTTTTTT	CASSYLGAGRLFF
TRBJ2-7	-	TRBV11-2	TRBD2	TGTGCCAGCAGCTTTTGGAGACTAGCGGACAAAACCTACGAGCAGTACTTC	CASSFWRLADKTYEQYF
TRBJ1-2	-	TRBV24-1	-	TGTGCCACCAGTGATCCCGGGACAAGGAACTATGGCTACACCTTC	CATSDPGTRNYGYTF
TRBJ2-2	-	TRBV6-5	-	TGTGCCAGCAGTTACTCGAGTAGCCCCACCGGGGAGCTGTTTTTT	CASSYSSSPTGELFF
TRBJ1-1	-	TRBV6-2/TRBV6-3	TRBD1	TGTGCCAGCAGTTACTCTACGTGGGACAGGGGTCTAAACACTGAAGCTTTCTTT	CASSYSTWDRGLNTEAFF
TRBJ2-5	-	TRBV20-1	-	TGCAGTGCTAGTACGGGGGGCCATGAGACCCAGTACTTC	CSASTGGHETQYF
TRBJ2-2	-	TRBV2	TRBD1	TGTGCCAGCAGCGTTAGGACAGGGGGGAACACCGGGGAGCTGTTTTTT	CASSVRTGGNTGELFF
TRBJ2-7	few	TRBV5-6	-	TGTGCCAGCAGCCTCTTTCAGGGGTGGGACTACGAGCAGTACTTC	CASSLFQGWDYEQYF
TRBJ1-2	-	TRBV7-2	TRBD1	TGTGCCAGCAGCCCCGCAGGGGGCGGTGACTATGGCTACACCTTC	CASSPAGGGDYGYTF
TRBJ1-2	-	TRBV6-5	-	TGTGCCAGCAGAGACTCAACGGCAGCTGGCTACACCTTC	CASRDSTAAGYTF
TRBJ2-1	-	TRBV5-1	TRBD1	TGCGCCGGCCCCGGGACAGGGGGGGACAATGAGCAGTTCTTC	CAGPGTGGDNEQFF
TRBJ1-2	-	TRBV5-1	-	TGCGCCAGCAGCCTGGGGGTGGGGCGGAAGGATCTTTATGGCTACACCTTC	CASSLGVGRKDLYGYTF
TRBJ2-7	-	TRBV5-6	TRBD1	TGTGCCAGCAGCGGGGGGACAGGGGGCTACGAGCAGTACTTC	CASSGGTGGYEQYF
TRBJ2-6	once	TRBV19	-	TGTGCCAGTAGTAGGCCAGGGCGTCCCGTCCTGACTTTC	CASSRPGRPVLTF
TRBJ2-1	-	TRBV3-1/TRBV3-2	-	TGTGCCAGCAGCGGTGGATCCGCGGGTCTTATCTACAATGAGCAGTTCTTC	CASSGGSAGLIYNEQFF
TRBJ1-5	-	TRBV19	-	TGTGCCAGTAGTGCCGCGGGCGACAGCAATCAGCCCCAGCATTTT	CASSAAGDSNQPQHF
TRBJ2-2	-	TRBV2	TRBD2	TGTGCCAGCAGTCCCGGGACTAGCGGGGGCGGGGAGCTGTTTTTT	CASSPGTSGGGELFF
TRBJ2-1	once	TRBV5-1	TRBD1	TGCGCCAGCAGCAAAGACAGGGGCTCCTACAATGAGCAGTTCTTC	CASSKDRGSYNEQFF
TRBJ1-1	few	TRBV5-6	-	TGTGCCAGCAGCTTGTACAAGAACACTGAAGCTTTCTTT	CASSLYKNTEAFF
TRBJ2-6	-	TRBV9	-	TGTGCCAGCAGCGTAGACGGGTTTGGGGCCAACGTCCTGACTTTC	CASSVDGFGANVLTF
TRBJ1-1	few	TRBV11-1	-	TGTGCCAGCAGCCCTGCCGGGGACACTGAAGCTTTCTTT	CASSPAGDTEAFF
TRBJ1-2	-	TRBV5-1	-	TGCGCCAGCAGCTTGGTACCCCGTGAGATCTATGGCTACACCTTC	CASSLVPREIYGYTF
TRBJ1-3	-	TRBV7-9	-	TGTGCCAGCAGCGCGTCAGTAGAGGACACCATATATTTT	CASSASVEDTIYF
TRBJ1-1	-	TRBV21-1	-	TGTGCCAGCACTCAACATCTCATGAACACTGAAGCTTTCTTT	CASTQHLMNTEAFF
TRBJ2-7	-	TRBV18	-	TGTGCCAGCTCCCACGGGACACCAAATTCCTACGAGCAGTACTTC	CASSHGTPNSYEQYF
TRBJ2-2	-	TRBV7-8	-	TGTGCCAGCAGCTTATTGGGGCGAACCGGGGAGCTGTTTTTT	CASSLLGRTGELFF
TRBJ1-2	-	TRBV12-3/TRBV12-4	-	TGTGCCAGCAGCCTAGGTCGGGACTATGGCTACACCTTC	CASSLGRDYGYTF
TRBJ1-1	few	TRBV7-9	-	TGTGCCAGCAGGGACTTGGGAGGTGGGAACACTGAAGCTTTCTTT	CASRDLGGGNTEAFF
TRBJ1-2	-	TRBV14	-	TGTGCCAGCAGCCAAGCCAGGGAAACCTCTGGCTACACCTTC	CASSQARETSGYTF
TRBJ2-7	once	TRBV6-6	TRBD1	TGTGCCAGCAGTCCCTCTGGGACAGGGGTGCCCTACGAGCAGTACTTC	CASSPSGTGVPYEQYF
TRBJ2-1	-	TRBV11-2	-	TGTGCCACAACTAGGGGAGGTGGGGGAAATGAGCAGTTCTTC	CATTRGGGGNEQFF
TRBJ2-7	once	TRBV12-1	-	TGTGCCAGCAGCATGGGACTAGCGAACGAGCAGTACTTC	CASSMGLANEQYF
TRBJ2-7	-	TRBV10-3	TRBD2	TGTGCCATCAGTGAGTTGAGCTTTAGCGGGGGGAATTACTACGAGCAGTACTTC	CAISELSFSGGNYYEQYF
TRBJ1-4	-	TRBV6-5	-	TGTGCCAGCAGCCCCCGGAGGCAAAAACTGTTTTTT	CASSPRRQKLFF
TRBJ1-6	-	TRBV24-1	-	TGTGCCACTAGCCCCCACGTGGGGCAGGGCTACTTTACTTATAATTCACCCCTCCACTTT	CATSPHVGQGYFTYNSPLHF
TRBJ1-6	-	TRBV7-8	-	TGTGCCAGCAGCCAACCCGGGACTCCCAATTCACCCCTCCACTTT	CASSQPGTPNSPLHF
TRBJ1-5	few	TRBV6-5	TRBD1	TGTGCCAGCAGAGATGGGGACAGTCAGCCCCAGCATTTT	CASRDGDSQPQHF
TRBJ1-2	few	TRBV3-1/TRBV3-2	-	TGTGCCAGCAGCCCGCGGAGAGGAAACTATGGCTACACCTTC	CASSPRRGNYGYTF
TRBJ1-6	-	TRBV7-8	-	TGTGCCAGCAGCTTAGGCCAGTCGGGTTCACCCCTCCACTTT	CASSLGQSGSPLHF